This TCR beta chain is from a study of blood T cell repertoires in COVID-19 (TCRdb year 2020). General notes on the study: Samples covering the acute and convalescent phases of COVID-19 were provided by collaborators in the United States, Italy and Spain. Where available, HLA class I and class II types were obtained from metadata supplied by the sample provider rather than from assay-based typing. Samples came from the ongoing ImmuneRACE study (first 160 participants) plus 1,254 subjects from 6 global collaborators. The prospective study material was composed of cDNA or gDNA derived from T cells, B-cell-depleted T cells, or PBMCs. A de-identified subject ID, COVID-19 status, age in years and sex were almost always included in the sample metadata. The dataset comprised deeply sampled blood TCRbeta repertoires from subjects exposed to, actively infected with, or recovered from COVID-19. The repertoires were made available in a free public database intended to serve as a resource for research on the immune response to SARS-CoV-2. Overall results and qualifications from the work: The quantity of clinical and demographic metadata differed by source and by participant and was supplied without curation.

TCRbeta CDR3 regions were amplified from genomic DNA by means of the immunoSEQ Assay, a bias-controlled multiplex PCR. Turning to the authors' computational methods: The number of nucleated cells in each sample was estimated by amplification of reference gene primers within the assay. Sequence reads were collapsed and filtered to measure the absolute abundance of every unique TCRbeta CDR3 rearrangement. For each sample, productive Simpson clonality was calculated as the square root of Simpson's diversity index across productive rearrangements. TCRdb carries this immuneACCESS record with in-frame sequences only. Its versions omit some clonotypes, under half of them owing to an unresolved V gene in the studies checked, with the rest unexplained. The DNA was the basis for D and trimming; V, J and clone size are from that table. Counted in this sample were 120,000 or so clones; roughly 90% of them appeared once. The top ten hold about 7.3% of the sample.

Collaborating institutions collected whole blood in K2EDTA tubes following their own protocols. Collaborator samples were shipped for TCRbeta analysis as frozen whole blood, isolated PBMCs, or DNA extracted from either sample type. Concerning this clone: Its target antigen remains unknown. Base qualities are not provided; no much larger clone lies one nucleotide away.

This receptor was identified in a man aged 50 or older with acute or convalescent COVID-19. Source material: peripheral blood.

The CDR3 reads CASSYSKLAGSYEQYF. The nucleotide sequence is given as TGTGCCAGCAGTTACTCGAAACTAGCGGGATCCTACGAGCAGTACTTC. In this chain, TRBV6-2 or TRBV6-3 is recombined with TRBJ2-7; 10 middle bases align to TRBD2. From V the trimming removes 0 bases and from J it removes 1 base, while the gene matches leave 3 bases of the junction unaccounted for. Measured from the cysteine to the phenylalanine, the CDR3 is 16 residues long. CDR3 DNA is the only sequence kept; it has 48 bases, read in frame from the first base. From a lookup of the germline V gene, CDR1 and CDR2 are MNHEY and SVGEGT.